This T cell receptor (beta chain) was captured by sequencing in a study of cytomegalovirus exposure and HLA in healthy donors. Overall study findings and caveats: One cluster of highly shared sequence variants probably arose as a sequencing artifact. Productive rates of about 90% or about 30% were seen for most TCR beta V segments in an earlier analysis.

The PCR ran on 60 Vbeta and 13 Jbeta primers. Assay: immunoSEQ multiplex PCR; the TCRdb copy retains only in-frame clones and omits some. The table has some 240,000 clones, roughly 91% seen once; the top ten hold 1.5% to 2%. Participants comprised healthy donors of bone marrow. A note on this clone: The antigen is not known.

Germline V gene sequence: CDR1 SGHRS, CDR2 YFSETQ. The CDR3 totals 14 residues. Unmatched junction bases numbered 3, after V lost 5 bases and J lost 2 bases. This TCR derives from a girl aged 2 to 9 in good health and CMV-seronegative. This chain uses TRBV5-1 with TRBJ1-3; TRBD1 aligns across 8 bases. What was sequenced was PBMCs. CDR3 protein: CASRTGVTGNTIYF. CDR3 coding DNA: TGCGCCAGCAGGACAGGGGTTACTGGAAACACCATATATTTT.